The TCR beta chain under discussion was sequenced for a study of PD-L1 blockade in urothelial cancer. Study-wide context: Patients initiated atezolizumab in the mid-2010s at 1,200 mg intravenously every 3 weeks. Blood analysis occurred 3 weeks (second dose) and 6 weeks after treatment start.

This clone has a handful of counts. Per the germline V gene, CDR1 is SNHLY and CDR2 is FYNNEI. Trimming removed 7 bases from V and 7 bases from J; junction bases left unmatched: 7. The length of the CDR3 is 13 residues. The data were produced by immunoSEQ multiplex PCR, yet TCRdb's version contains in-frame clones alone and is incomplete. The sample lists 33,000 or so clones, more than 65% occurring once. This TCR was recovered from a man between 65 and 80 years old with urothelial cancer. Sequences were derived from PBMCs, sampled around atezolizumab (anti-PD-L1) treatment. The V gene is TRBV2, the J gene TRBJ2-1; 7 bases line up with TRBD1. CDR3: CASTSDRVNEQFF. The CDR3 DNA is TGTGCCAGCACCTCCGACAGGGTAAATGAGCAGTTCTTC. The variable domain in full, with the rest retrieved from reference TRBV2 and TRBJ2-1, is EPEVTQTPSHQVTQMGQEVILRCVPISNHLYFYWYRQILGQKVEFLVSFYNNEISEKSEIFDDQFSVERPDGSNFTLKIRSTKLEDSAMYFCASTSDRVNEQFFGPGTRLTVL.